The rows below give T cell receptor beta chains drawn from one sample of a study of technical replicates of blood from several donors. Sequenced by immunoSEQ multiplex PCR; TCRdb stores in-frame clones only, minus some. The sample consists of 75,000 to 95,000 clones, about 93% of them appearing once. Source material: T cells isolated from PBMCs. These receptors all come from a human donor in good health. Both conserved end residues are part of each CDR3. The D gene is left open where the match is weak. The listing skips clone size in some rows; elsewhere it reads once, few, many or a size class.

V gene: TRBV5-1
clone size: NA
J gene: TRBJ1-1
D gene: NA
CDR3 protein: CASSFWRRRSGAEAFF
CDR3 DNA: TGCGCCAGCAGCTTTTGGAGACGGAGGTCTGGCGCTGAAGCTTTCTTT

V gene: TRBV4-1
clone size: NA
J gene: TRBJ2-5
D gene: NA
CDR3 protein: CASSSRQVLETQYF
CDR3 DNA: TGCGCCAGCAGCTCACGACAGGTCCTAGAGACCCAGTACTTC

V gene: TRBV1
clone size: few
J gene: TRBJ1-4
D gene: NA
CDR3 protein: CTSSRDRGRGKLFF
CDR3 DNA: TGCACCAGCAGCCGGGACAGGGGGCGCGGAAAACTGTTTTTT

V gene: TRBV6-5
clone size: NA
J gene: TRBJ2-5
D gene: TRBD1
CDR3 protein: CASSYQQGQETQYF
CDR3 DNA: TGTGCCAGCAGTTACCAACAGGGGCAAGAGACCCAGTACTTC

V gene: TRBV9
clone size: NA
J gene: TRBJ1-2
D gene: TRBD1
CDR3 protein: CASSGLGPGQGTVGYTF
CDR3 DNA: TGTGCCAGCAGCGGCCTAGGGCCTGGACAGGGGACGGTCGGCTACACCTTC

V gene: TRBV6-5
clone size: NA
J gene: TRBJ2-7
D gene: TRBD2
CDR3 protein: CASSYSQTSGSEQYF
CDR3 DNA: TGTGCCAGCAGTTACTCTCAGACTAGCGGGAGCGAGCAGTACTTC

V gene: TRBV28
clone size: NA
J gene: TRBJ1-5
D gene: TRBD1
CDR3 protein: CASSSGQRNQPQHF
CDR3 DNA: TGTGCCAGCAGTTCGGGACAGCGAAATCAGCCCCAGCATTTT

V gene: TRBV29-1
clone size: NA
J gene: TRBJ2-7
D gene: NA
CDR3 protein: CSVGRTEGYYEQYF
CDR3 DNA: TGCAGCGTTGGCCGGACAGAGGGCTACTACGAGCAGTACTTC

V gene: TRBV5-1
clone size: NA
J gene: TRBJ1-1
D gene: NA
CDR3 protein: CASSTGGWDEAFF
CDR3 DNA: TGCGCCAGCAGCACGGGCGGGTGGGATGAAGCTTTCTTT

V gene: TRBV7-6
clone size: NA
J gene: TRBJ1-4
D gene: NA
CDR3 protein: CASSPRYLTAGREEKLFF
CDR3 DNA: TGTGCCAGCAGCCCGCGCTACTTGACGGCGGGGAGGGAGGAAAAACTGTTTTTT

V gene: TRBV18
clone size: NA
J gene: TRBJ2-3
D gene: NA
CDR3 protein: CASSPYTDTQYF
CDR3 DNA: TGTGCCAGCTCACCTTACACAGATACGCAGTATTTT

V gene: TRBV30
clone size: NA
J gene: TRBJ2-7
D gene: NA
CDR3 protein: CAWSAASFYEQYF
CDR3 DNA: TGTGCCTGGAGTGCGGCTAGTTTCTACGAGCAGTACTTC

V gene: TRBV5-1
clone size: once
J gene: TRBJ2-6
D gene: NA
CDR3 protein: CASETGPRSGANVLTF
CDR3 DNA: TGCGCCAGTGAGACAGGACCCCGCTCCGGGGCCAACGTCCTGACTTTC

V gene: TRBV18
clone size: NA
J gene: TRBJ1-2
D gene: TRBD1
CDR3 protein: CASSPRQGADGYTF
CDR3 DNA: TGTGCCAGCTCACCCAGACAGGGTGCCGATGGCTACACCTTC

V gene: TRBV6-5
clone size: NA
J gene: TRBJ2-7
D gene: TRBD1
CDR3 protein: CASSSPGQGLYEQYF
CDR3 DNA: TGTGCCAGCAGTTCACCGGGACAGGGGCTCTACGAGCAGTACTTC

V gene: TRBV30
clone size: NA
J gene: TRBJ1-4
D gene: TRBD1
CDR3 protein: CAWRTPDRGGKEKLFF
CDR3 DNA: TGTGCCTGGAGGACGCCGGACAGGGGAGGAAAGGAAAAACTGTTTTTT

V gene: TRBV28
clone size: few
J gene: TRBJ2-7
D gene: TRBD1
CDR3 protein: CASSGTGQGAYSYEQYF
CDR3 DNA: TGTGCCAGCAGTGGGACGGGACAGGGGGCCTATAGCTACGAGCAGTACTTC